One and the same sample provided the 18 T cell receptor beta chains below, sequenced in a study of T cells expressing NK-cell markers. Reprocessing the 5' RACE reads, TCRdb reports a single entry for every CDR3 protein and omits DNA. This sample's table reports roughly 350,000 distinct CDR3 sequences. The sequencing sample was made of blood T cells: a sorted CD56 or NKG2C T cell subset, CD4+ or CD8+ T cells, or bulk PBMC T cells (not recorded which). The receptor source for this set is a man aged 18 to 69 in good health.

The gene calls are TRBV3-1 and TRBJ2-7; TCRdb's D call, TRBD1, is unchecked because there is no DNA. In germline, CDR1 is LGHDT, CDR2 YNNKEL (reference sequence). CDR3 length: 14 residues. CDR3 residues: CASSARTGSYEQYF.

This sequence joins TRBV6-1 and TRBJ2-2; TCRdb designates TRBD2, a call that cannot be tested without DNA. CDR1 is MNHNS and CDR2 is SASEGT in the germline V gene. This CDR3 region has 17 residues. CDR3 region: CASRRTSGGADTGELFF.

The chain employs TRBV12-3 or TRBV12-4 and TRBJ1-6. CDR3 length equals 15 residues. The CDR3 reads CASKTGRGSNSPLHF.

This chain joins TRBV12-3 or TRBV12-4 and TRBJ2-7; TCRdb outputs TRBD1, but without DNA this stays unchecked. The CDR3 runs 17 residues. CDR3 sequence reads: CASSGPRDRTPYVKQYF.

The chain carries TRBV6-5 and TRBJ1-3; the D call of TRBD1 rests on TCRdb alone, since no DNA is present to check it. This CDR3 region has 16 residues. Germline V CDR1 and CDR2: MNHEY, SVGAGI. The CDR3 loop reads CASSYTTGGRGNTIYF.

This chain uses TRBV6-5 with TRBJ1-3. Germline V gene data show CDR1 as MNHEY and CDR2 as SVGAGI. The CDR3 has 15 residues. The CDR3: CASSYDLHSGNTIYF.

CDR3 in amino acids: CASSLVGVSPLHF. The V call is TRBV7-9, the J call TRBJ1-6. Germline assignment: CDR1 SEHNR and CDR2 FQNEAQ (reference sequence). This CDR3 has 13 residues.

The chain has TRBV7-2 and TRBJ1-2; TCRdb names TRBD1, which stays unverified in the absence of DNA. CDR1 and CDR2 from the germline V gene are SGHTA and FQGNSA. The CDR3 has 15 amino acids. The CDR3 region is CASSLAGQGVYGYTF. The full variable domain, rest sourced from reference TRBV7-2 and TRBJ1-2, is GAGVSQSPSNKVTEKGKDVELRCDPISGHTALYWYRQSLGQGLEFLIYFQGNSAPDKSGLPSDRFSAERTGGSVSTLTIQRTQQEDSAVYLCASSLAGQGVYGYTFGSGTRLTVV.

The chain carries TRBV24-1 and TRBJ2-3; TCRdb names TRBD2, which stays unverified in the absence of DNA. The V gene's germline CDR1 is KGHDR and CDR2 SFDVKD. The CDR3 is made up of 14 amino acids. The CDR3 protein is CATSSGGAVDTQYF.

The V gene is TRBV2, the J gene TRBJ2-5; TCRdb names TRBD1, which stays unverified in the absence of DNA. CDR1 is SNHLY and CDR2 is FYNNEI in the germline V gene. The CDR3 contains 15 residues. CDR3 sequence: CASSELRGGWETQYF.

The chain employs TRBV4-2 and TRBJ1-2; TCRdb proposes TRBD1, but this gene call is untestable without DNA. CDR1 is LGHNA, CDR2 YNFKEQ, per germline. CDR3 length: 17 amino acids. This chain's CDR3 is CASSQGDRGRGAYGYTF.

This chain uses TRBV3-1 with TRBJ2-3; TCRdb returns TRBD2, unconfirmable since there is no DNA. The CDR3 has 15 amino acids. CDR1 LGHDT and CDR2 YNNKEL come from the germline V gene (reference sequence). The CDR3 loop reads CASSQAGGNTDTQYF.

V gene TRBV5-1 combines with J gene TRBJ2-3; the D call of TRBD2 rests on TCRdb alone, since no DNA is present to check it. The germline V gene has CDR1 SGHRS and CDR2 YFSETQ. The CDR3 is made up of 15 amino acids. CDR3: CASSRGGVFTDTQYF. The full variable domain, its missing parts supplied by reference TRBV5-1 and TRBJ2-3, is KAGVTQTPRYLIKTRGQQVTLSCSPISGHRSVSWYQQTPGQGLQFLFEYFSETQRNKGNFPGRFSGRQFSNSRSEMNVSTLELGDSALYLCASSRGGVFTDTQYFGPGTRLTVL.

The chain carries TRBV6-1 and TRBJ1-5; checking the TCRdb D call of TRBD1 is not possible without DNA. Germline lookup yields CDR1 MNHNS and CDR2 SASEGT. This CDR3 comprises 15 residues. CDR3: CASSDPRGGGQPQHF.

This chain links TRBV28 with TRBJ2-7; with no DNA, the TCRdb D assignment of TRBD1 cannot be verified. CDR3 size: 15 residues. CDR1 and CDR2 from the germline V gene are MDHEN and SYDVKM. CDR3 residues: CASTPEGRLLREQYF. Filled out from reference TRBV28 and TRBJ2-7, the complete variable domain reads DVKVTQSSRYLVKRTGEKVFLECVQDMDHENMFWYRQDPGLGLRLIYFSYDVKMKEKGDIPEGYSVSREKKERFSLILESASTNQTSMYLCASTPEGRLLREQYFGPGTRLTVT.

V and J are TRBV5-4 and TRBJ1-2; TCRdb outputs TRBD1, but without DNA this stays unchecked. The CDR3 is made up of 16 amino acids. The germline gives CDR1 SGHNT, CDR2 YYREEE (reference sequence). Here the CDR3 reads CASSLGPVGAGYGYTF.

The V call is TRBV6-6, the J call TRBJ1-2. The CDR3 has 13 amino acids. Germline CDR1 reads MNHNY; CDR2 reads SVGAGI (reference sequence). CDR3: CASRETSGYGYTF.

V usage is TRBV2 and J usage is TRBJ1-5; TCRdb picks TRBD1, but there is no DNA to check that call. The CDR3 spans 14 residues. Germline V gives CDR1 SNHLY, CDR2 FYNNEI. The CDR3 region is CARGGRGSNQPQHF.